A single sample is the source of the 20 T cell receptor beta chains below, sequenced in a study of CD8+ T cells in alopecia areata (dated by TCRdb to 2016 to 2019). Libraries were made using the immunoSEQ multiplex PCR assay. RNA was extracted from all samples and reverse transcribed into cDNA as template for TCR sequencing. In TCRdb, the immuneACCESS table is reduced to in-frame sequences with V and J assigned. These tables do not hold every clone; where another copy was compared, an unresolved V gene accounts for under half, and the others remain unexplained. For this sample the table gives 250,000 or so clones, of which roughly two thirds were detected only once. Approximately 1.2% of the sample comes from the top ten. In light of the paper, this sample's time point label describes: baseline before oral tofacitinib. The sample here was CD4+ T cells sorted from blood, taken at week 0. Receptors originate from a human donor with alopecia areata.

The chain joins TRBV30 to TRBJ1-1; TRBD1 agrees at 7 bases. CDR3 length equals 18 residues. The germline gives CDR1 GTSNPN, CDR2 SVGIG (reference sequence). The ends lost 0 bases at V and 4 bases at J; junction bases unmatched: 17. For the CDR3, the DNA is TGTGCCTGGAGTGTACTAAGTTTTGGTGGGAGGGGGCTCACTGAAGCTTTCTTT. Translating gives CAWSVLSFGGRGLTEAFF.

This sequence joins TRBV7-9 and TRBJ1-3; no reliable D call. CDR3 length equals 15 residues. Germline V lookup: CDR1 SEHNR, CDR2 FQNEAQ (reference sequence). Trimming removed 7 bases from V and 2 bases from J, with 15 bases in between. The DNA of the CDR3 is TGTGCCAGCAAAAAGCACGGGTCTACTGGAAACACCATATATTTT. Its translation is CASKKHGSTGNTIYF.

Here the CDR3 DNA reads TGCGCCAGCGCGGAGTTGAGCAACACTGAAGCTTTCTTT. Amino acids: CASAELSNTEAFF. The chain recombines TRBV5-1 with TRBJ1-1; no clear D gene. CDR3 length equals 13 residues. Germline lookup yields CDR1 SGHRS and CDR2 YFSETQ. Trimming pared 7 bases from V and 2 bases from J, leaving 12 bases between.

The rearrangement uses TRBV7-9 and TRBJ1-2, with D unclear. CDR1 is SEHNR, CDR2 FQNEAQ, per germline (reference sequence). Trimming cost V 5 bases and J 0 bases, with 7 bases left between them. CDR3 length: 13 residues. The CDR3 region has the DNA TGTGCCAGCAGCCCGGCCTCTAACTATGGCTACACCTTC. It encodes CASSPASNYGYTF. The entire variable domain, with the rest obtained from reference TRBV7-9 and TRBJ1-2, is as follows: DTGVSQNPRHKITKRGQNVTFRCDPISEHNRLYWYRQTLGQGPEFLTYFQNEAQLEKSRLLSDRFSAERPKGSFSTLEIQRTEQGDSAMYLCASSPASNYGYTFGSGTRLTVV.

The chain couples TRBV11-2 to TRBJ2-5; 8 bases map to TRBD1. The germline V gene encodes CDR1 SGHAT and CDR2 FQNNGV. J lost 4 bases, V lost 4 bases, and 11 bases had no gene match. CDR3 length: 16 residues. DNA of the CDR3: TGTGCCAGCAGCTCTACGGGACAGGTTAGCAGAGAGACCCAGTACTTC. Its translation: CASSSTGQVSRETQYF. Supplemented by reference TRBV11-2 and TRBJ2-5, the full variable domain reads EAGVAQSPRYKIIEKRQSVAFWCNPISGHATLYWYQQILGQGPKLLIQFQNNGVVDDSQLPKDRFSAERLKGVDSTLKIQPAKLEDSAVYLCASSSTGQVSRETQYFGPGTRLLVL.

J is TRBJ1-1 and V is TRBV6-1; D remains unclear. The V and J ends lost 3 bases and 4 bases respectively, with 12 bases between them. The CDR3 loop spans 14 amino acids. Per germline, CDR1 MNHNS and CDR2 SASEGT. This chain's CDR3 is CASSDRPVPTEAFF. Here the CDR3 DNA reads TGTGCCAGCAGTGACCGTCCCGTGCCCACTGAAGCTTTCTTT.

This chain links TRBV5-1 with TRBJ2-5, with TRBD1 matching over 9 bases. Germline CDR1 is SGHRS and CDR2 is YFSETQ. J was trimmed by 5 bases and V by 3 bases; bases with no gene match: 5. The CDR3 spans 14 residues. The CDR3: CASSSGQGPETQYF. CDR3 coding DNA: TGCGCCAGCAGCTCGGGACAGGGTCCCGAGACCCAGTACTTC.

The chain uses TRBV29-1 and TRBJ1-2, with a possible D match to TRBD1 (6 bases). This CDR3 spans 11 amino acids. Trimming pared 7 bases from V and 5 bases from J, leaving 11 bases between. Germline CDR1 reads SQVTM; CDR2 reads ANQGSEA. The DNA for the CDR3 is TGCAGCGGGGGGGCGGATTATGGCTACACCTTC. Residues: CSGGADYGYTF.

This clone was counted between two and nine times. This sequence joins TRBV30 and TRBJ2-7; a possible D gene is TRBD2 (6 bases). The CDR3 runs to 12 residues. V lost 5 bases to trimming and J lost 2 bases, with 10 bases between them. Germline CDR1 reads GTSNPN; CDR2 reads SVGIG (reference sequence). This CDR3 reads CAWERVPYEQYF. In nucleotides, the CDR3 is TGTGCCTGGGAGCGGGTTCCCTACGAGCAGTACTTC.

The chain joins TRBV19 to TRBJ2-2; the D gene is possibly TRBD2 (5 bases). Germline CDR1 and CDR2: LNHDA and SQIVND (reference sequence). This CDR3 comprises 13 residues. The V end lost 2 bases, the J end lost 4 bases, and 5 bases lay between the germline ends. The CDR3 sequence: CASSIRGTGELFF. CDR3 DNA sequence: TGTGCCAGTAGTATACGGGGCACCGGGGAGCTGTTTTTT.

This clone was detected only a few times. The chain uses TRBV5-1 and TRBJ2-7; 7 nucleotides align to TRBD1. The germline V gene has CDR1 SGHRS and CDR2 YFSETQ. This CDR3 is built from 14 residues. J was trimmed by 2 bases and V by 1 base; bases with no gene match: 3. CDR3 sequence (DNA): TGCGCCAGCAGCTTGACAGGGGCAACCTACGAGCAGTACTTC. This gives the protein CASSLTGATYEQYF.

This clone showed up just once. This chain uses TRBV15 with TRBJ2-3, with a weak D call TRBD1 (6 bases). V dropped 3 bases and J dropped 6 bases, with 13 bases sitting between them. CDR1 is LNHNV and CDR2 is YYDKDF in the germline V gene (reference sequence). The CDR3 contains 14 residues. CDR3 sequence (DNA): TGTGCCACCAGCAGGGGGGCTGTTGGTGATACGCAGTATTTT. Translated, it gives CATSRGAVGDTQYF.

V usage is TRBV7-2 and J usage is TRBJ1-2; 7 bases line up with TRBD1. Trimming took 6 bases from V and 6 from J; bases not matched to a gene: 10. The CDR3 runs 14 residues. Germline loops: CDR1 SGHTA, CDR2 FQGNSA. The CDR3 loop reads CASSRMTGPNGYTF. In DNA form, the CDR3 reads TGTGCCAGCAGTCGGATGACAGGGCCGAATGGCTACACCTTC.

The DNA for the CDR3 is TGTGCCAGCCGAATTGGGGGAGAGTCCGAAAAACTGTTTTTT. This encodes CASRIGGESEKLFF. The rearrangement joins TRBV7-9 to TRBJ1-4; tentatively, D is TRBD1 (5 bases). Trimming took off 8 bases at V and 8 bases at J, with 18 bases between the two ends. The CDR3 covers 14 residues. The germline gives CDR1 SEHNR, CDR2 FQNEAQ (reference sequence).

The chain combines TRBV29-1 with TRBJ2-7; possibly TRBD1 for D (6 bases). The CDR3 covers 12 residues. Trimming took off 7 bases at V and 0 bases at J, with 10 bases between the two ends. Germline CDR1 and CDR2: SQVTM and ANQGSEA. The CDR3, as DNA: TGCAGCGCCAGGGACAACTCCTACGAGCAGTACTTC. Translated, it gives CSARDNSYEQYF.

A single count supports this clone. The rearrangement uses TRBV5-1 and TRBJ2-7, with D perhaps matching TRBD2 (5 bases). The CDR3 runs to 16 residues. From germline, CDR1 is SGHRS and CDR2 YFSETQ. V was cut by 0 bases and J by 0 bases, with 13 bases left in between. In DNA form, the CDR3 reads TGCGCCAGCAGCTTGGTGTCGGGATCTAGCTCCTACGAGCAGTACTTC. This translates into CASSLVSGSSSYEQYF.

This clone was seen a few times. This sample includes further DNA sequences coding for the same CDR3. The V call is TRBV5-1, the J call TRBJ1-4; D ambiguous. From germline, CDR1 is SGHRS and CDR2 YFSETQ. CDR3 length: 13 residues. The V gene lost 0 bases and the J gene lost 7 bases, with 7 bases spanning the gap. The CDR3 nucleotides are TGCGCCAGCAGCTTGGACTGGGCTGAAAAACTGTTTTTT. Its translation is CASSLDWAEKLFF. The full variable domain, in which reference TRBV5-1 and TRBJ1-4 provide the parts outside the CDR3, is KAGVTQTPRYLIKTRGQQVTLSCSPISGHRSVSWYQQTPGQGLQFLFEYFSETQRNKGNFPGRFSGRQFSNSRSEMNVSTLELGDSALYLCASSLDWAEKLFFGSGTQLSVL.

The chain couples TRBV7-3 to TRBJ2-3, with D perhaps matching TRBD1 (5 bases). Germline-derived CDR1 and CDR2 are SGHTA and FQGTGA. V gave up 2 bases and J gave up 2 bases, with 8 bases separating them. This CDR3 is 14 amino acids long. CDR3: CASSLGRDTDTQYF. CDR3 DNA sequence: TGTGCCAGCAGCTTAGGCAGGGACACAGATACGCAGTATTTT.

This clone was seen once. The chain links TRBV30 to TRBJ1-4; D gene ambiguous. The CDR3 length is 11 residues. The germline V and J ends were trimmed by 6 bases and 3 bases, with 5 bases remaining between them. Germline V gives CDR1 GTSNPN, CDR2 SVGIG (reference sequence). The CDR3 is CACGPNEKLFF. CDR3 in DNA: TGTGCCTGCGGACCTAATGAAAAACTGTTTTTT.

This rearrangement joins TRBV30 to TRBJ2-7, with D perhaps assigned TRBD1 or TRBD2 (6 bases each). This CDR3 spans 13 amino acids. V lost 4 bases and J 7 bases, leaving 17 bases between the germline ends. Germline CDR1 is GTSNPN and CDR2 is SVGIG (reference sequence). The CDR3 reads CAWKGGFTGEQYF. CDR3 DNA sequence: TGTGCCTGGAAAGGGGGGTTCACGGGGGAGCAGTACTTC.